This TCR delta chain was recovered during a study of γδ T cells in repeated Plasmodium falciparum infection. At the level of the study: Malian gammadelta TCRs were studied during no-transmission periods and across acute malaria episodes.

TCRdb re-called the multiplex PCR reads through CATT. The sample includes some 100,000 delta-chain clones, more than 1.4% of them seen just once. On this clone itself: This likely reflects a read error, since a far larger clone is one base away. Additional DNA sequences in this sample encode the identical CDR3.

This TCR was sampled from a pool of human donors (malaria-infected and uninfected, not separated). The sequencing sample was made of gamma-delta T cells from blood.

CDR3 sequence (DNA): TGTGCCCTTGGGGATTCTTCCTTCCTCGGAAGAGTGTGGGGGATACGCACCGATAAACTCATCTTT. Amino acid sequence: CALGDSSFLGRVWGIRTDKLIF. The chain uses TRDV1 and TRDJ1, with TRDD3 matching 11 bases. No J gene is reported in TCRdb; it was inferred here by comparing the DNA with germline. Germline V gives CDR1 TSWWSYY, CDR2 QGS. CDR3 length equals 22 residues.